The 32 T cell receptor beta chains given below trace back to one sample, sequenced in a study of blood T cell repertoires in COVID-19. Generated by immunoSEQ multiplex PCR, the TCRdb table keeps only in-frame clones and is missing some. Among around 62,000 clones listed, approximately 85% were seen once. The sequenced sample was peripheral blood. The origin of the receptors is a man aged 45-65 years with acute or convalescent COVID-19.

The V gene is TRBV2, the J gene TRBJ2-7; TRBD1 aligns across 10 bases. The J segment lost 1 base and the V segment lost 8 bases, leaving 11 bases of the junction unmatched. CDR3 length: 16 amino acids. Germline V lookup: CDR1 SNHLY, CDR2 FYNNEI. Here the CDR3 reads CASWPRQGAGSYEQYV. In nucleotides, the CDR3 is TGTGCCAGCTGGCCCCGACAGGGGGCAGGTTCCTACGAGCAGTACGTC.

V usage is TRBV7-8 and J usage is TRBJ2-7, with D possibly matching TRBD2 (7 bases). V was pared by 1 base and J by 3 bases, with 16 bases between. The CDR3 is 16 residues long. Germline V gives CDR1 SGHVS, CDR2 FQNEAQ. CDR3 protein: CASSLEKGGSRYEQYF. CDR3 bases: TGTGCCAGCAGCTTAGAAAAGGGGGGGTCCCGCTACGAGCAGTACTTC.

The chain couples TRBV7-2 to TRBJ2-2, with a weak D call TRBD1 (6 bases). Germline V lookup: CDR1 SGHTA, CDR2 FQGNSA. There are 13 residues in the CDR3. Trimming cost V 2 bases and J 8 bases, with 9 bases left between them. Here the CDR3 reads CASSLQGLGELFF. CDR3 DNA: TGTGCCAGCAGCTTACAGGGGTTGGGGGAGCTGTTTTTT.

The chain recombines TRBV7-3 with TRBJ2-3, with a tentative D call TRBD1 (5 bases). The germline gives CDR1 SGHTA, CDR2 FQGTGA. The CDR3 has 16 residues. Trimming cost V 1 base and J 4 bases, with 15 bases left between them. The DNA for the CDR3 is TGTGCCAGCAGCTTAAGGGGCATCGACGCGGCAGATACGCAGTATTTT. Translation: CASSLRGIDAADTQYF. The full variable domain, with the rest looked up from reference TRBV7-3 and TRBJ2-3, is GAGVSQTPSNKVTEKGKYVELRCDPISGHTALYWYRQSLGQGPEFLIYFQGTGAADDSGLPNDRFFAVRPEGSVSTLKIQRTERGDSAVYLCASSLRGIDAADTQYFGPGTRLTVL.

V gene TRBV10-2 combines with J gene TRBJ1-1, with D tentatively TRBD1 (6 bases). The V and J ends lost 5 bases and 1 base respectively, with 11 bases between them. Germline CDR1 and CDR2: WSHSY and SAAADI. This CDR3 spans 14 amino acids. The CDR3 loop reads CASSRDNSNTEAFF. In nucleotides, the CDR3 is TGCGCCAGCAGTAGGGACAACTCGAACACTGAAGCTTTCTTT.

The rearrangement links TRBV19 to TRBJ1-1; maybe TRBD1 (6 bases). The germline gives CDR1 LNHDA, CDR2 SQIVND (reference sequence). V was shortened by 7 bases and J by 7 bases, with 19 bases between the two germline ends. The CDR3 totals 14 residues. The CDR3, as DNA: TGTGCCAGTAAAGGCCATGGGGGCTCGGTTGAAGCTTTCTTT. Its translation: CASKGHGGSVEAFF.

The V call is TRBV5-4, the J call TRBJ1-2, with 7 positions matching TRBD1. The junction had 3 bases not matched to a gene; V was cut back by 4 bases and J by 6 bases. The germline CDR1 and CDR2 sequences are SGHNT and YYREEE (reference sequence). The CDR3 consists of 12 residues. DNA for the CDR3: TGTGCCAGCAGCAGACAGGGTAATGGCTACACCTTC. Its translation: CASSRQGNGYTF.

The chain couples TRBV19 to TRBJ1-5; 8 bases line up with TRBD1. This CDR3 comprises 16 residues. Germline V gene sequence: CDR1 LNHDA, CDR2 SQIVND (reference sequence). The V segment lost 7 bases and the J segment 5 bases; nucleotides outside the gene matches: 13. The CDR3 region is CASTLMPRGHDQPQHF. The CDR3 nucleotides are TGTGCCAGTACACTCATGCCCAGGGGGCATGATCAGCCCCAGCATTTT.

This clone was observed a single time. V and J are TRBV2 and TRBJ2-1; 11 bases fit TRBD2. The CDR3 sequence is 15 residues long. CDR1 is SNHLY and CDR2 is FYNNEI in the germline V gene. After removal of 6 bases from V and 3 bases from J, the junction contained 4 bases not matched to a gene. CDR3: CASRAGTSGYNEQFF. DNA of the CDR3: TGTGCCAGCAGGGCCGGGACTAGCGGCTACAATGAGCAGTTCTTC. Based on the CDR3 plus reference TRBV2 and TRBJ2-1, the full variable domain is EPEVTQTPSHQVTQMGQEVILRCVPISNHLYFYWYRQILGQKVEFLVSFYNNEISEKSEIFDDQFSVERPDGSNFTLKIRSTKLEDSAMYFCASRAGTSGYNEQFFGPGTRLTVL.

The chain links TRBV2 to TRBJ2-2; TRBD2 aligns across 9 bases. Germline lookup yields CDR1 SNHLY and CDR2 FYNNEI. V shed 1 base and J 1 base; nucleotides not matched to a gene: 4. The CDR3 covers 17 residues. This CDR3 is CASSEGVAGVNTGELFF. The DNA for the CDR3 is TGTGCCAGCAGTGAAGGGGTAGCGGGGGTGAACACCGGGGAGCTGTTTTTT.

This chain's CDR3 is CASSTGDVSYSYTDTQYF. CDR3 nucleotides: TGTGCCAGTAGTACCGGAGACGTAAGCTATAGTTACACAGATACGCAGTATTTT. J is TRBJ2-3 and V is TRBV19, with D uncertain. CDR3 size: 18 residues. Germline CDR1 reads LNHDA; CDR2 reads SQIVND (reference sequence). Trimming took 4 bases from V and 2 from J, leaving 22 bases between them.

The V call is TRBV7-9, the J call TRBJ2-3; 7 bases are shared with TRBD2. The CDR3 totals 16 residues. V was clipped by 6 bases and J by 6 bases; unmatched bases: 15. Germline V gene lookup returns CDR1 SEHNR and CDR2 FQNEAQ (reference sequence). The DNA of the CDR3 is TGTGCCAGCAGTCATCACCGGGGGGACCCTCCCGATACGCAGTATTTT. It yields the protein CASSHHRGDPPDTQYF.

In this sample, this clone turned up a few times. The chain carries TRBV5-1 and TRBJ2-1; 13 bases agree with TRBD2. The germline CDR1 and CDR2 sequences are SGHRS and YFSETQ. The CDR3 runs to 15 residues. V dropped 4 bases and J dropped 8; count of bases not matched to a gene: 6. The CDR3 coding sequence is TGCGCCAGCAGCCCCGGGACTAGCGGGGCGGATGAGCAGTTCTTC. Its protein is CASSPGTSGADEQFF.

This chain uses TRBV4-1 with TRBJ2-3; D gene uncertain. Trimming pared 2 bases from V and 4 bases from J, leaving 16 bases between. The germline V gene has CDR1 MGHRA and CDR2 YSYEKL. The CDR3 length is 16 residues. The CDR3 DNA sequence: TGCGCCAGCAGCCAAAGCGCGCCACCCCCCCCAGATACGCAGTATTTT. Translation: CASSQSAPPPPDTQYF.

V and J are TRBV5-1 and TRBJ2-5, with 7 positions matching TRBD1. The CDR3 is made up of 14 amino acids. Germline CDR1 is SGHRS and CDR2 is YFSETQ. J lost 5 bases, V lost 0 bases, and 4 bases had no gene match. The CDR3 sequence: CASSLDRGRETQYF. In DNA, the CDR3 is TGCGCCAGCAGCTTGGATAGGGGGCGGGAGACCCAGTACTTC.

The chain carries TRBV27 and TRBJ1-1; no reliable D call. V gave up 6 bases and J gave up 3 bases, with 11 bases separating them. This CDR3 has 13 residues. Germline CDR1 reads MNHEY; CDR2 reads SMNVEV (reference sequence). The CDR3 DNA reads TGTGCCAGCAGCCTGCGGGCGGACACTGAAGCTTTCTTT. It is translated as CASSLRADTEAFF.

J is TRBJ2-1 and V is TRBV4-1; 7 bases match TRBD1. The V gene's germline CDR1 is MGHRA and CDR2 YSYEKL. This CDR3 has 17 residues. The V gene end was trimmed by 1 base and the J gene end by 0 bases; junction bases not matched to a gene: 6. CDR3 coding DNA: TGCGCCAGCAGCCAAGCCTCGGGACAGAACTCCTACAATGAGCAGTTCTTC. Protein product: CASSQASGQNSYNEQFF.

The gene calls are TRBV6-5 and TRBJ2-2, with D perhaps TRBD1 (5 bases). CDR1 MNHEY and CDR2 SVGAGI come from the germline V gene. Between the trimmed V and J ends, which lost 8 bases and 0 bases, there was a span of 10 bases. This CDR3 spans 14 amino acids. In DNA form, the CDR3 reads TGTGCCAGCCGGAGACAGCCGAACACCGGGGAGCTGTTTTTT. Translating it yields CASRRQPNTGELFF.

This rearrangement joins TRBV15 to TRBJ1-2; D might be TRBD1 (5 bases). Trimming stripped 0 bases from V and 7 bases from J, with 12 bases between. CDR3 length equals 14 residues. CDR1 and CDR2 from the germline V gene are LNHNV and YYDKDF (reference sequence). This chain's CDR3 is CATSRDRQHGGYTF. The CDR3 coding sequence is TGTGCCACCAGCAGAGATCGACAGCATGGTGGCTACACCTTC.

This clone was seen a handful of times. CDR3 amino acids: CASSLGGRGNEQYV. CDR3 nucleotide sequence: TGTGCCAGCAGCTTGGGGGGCAGGGGCAACGAGCAGTACGTC. The genes are TRBV5-6 and TRBJ2-7; the D gene is possibly TRBD1 (6 bases). Trimming took 0 bases from V and 5 from J, leaving 12 bases between them. The CDR3 length is 14 residues. Germline V gives CDR1 SGHDT, CDR2 YYEEEE.

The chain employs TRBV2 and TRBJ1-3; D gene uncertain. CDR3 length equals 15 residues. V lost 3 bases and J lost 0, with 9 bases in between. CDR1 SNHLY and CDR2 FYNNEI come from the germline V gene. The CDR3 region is CASSELTGSGNTIYF. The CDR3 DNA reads TGTGCCAGCAGTGAGCTTACCGGCTCTGGAAACACCATATATTTT. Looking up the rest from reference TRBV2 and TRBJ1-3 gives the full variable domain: EPEVTQTPSHQVTQMGQEVILRCVPISNHLYFYWYRQILGQKVEFLVSFYNNEISEKSEIFDDQFSVERPDGSNFTLKIRSTKLEDSAMYFCASSELTGSGNTIYFGEGSWLTVV.

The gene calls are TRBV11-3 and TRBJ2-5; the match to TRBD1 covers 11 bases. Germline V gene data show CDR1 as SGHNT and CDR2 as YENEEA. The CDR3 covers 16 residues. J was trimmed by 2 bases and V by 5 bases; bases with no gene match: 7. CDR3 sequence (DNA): TGTGCCAGCAGCCTAACCGGGACAGGGGGTCAAGAGACCCAGTACTTC. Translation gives CASSLTGTGGQETQYF.

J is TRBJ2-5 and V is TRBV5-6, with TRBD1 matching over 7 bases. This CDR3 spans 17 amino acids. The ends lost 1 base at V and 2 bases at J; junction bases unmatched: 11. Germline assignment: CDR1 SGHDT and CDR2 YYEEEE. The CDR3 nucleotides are TGTGCCAGCAGCTTGACCAGACAGGGTTTAAGGCAAGAGACCCAGTACTTC. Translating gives CASSLTRQGLRQETQYF. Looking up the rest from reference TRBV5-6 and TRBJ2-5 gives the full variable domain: DAGVTQSPTHLIKTRGQQVTLRCSPKSGHDTVSWYQQALGQGPQFIFQYYEEEERQRGNFPDRFSGHQFPNYSSELNVNALLLGDSALYLCASSLTRQGLRQETQYFGPGTRLLVL.

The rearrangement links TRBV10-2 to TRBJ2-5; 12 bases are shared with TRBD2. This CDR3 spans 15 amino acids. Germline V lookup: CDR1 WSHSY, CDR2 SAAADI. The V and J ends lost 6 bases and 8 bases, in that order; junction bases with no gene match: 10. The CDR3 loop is CASSWTSGAGATQYF. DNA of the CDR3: TGCGCCAGCAGCTGGACTAGCGGGGCGGGGGCAACCCAGTACTTC.

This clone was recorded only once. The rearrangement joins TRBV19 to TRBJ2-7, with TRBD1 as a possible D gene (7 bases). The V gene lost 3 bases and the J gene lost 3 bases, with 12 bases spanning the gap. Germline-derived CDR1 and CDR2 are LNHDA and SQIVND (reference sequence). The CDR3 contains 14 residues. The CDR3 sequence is CASSMGGQFYEQYF. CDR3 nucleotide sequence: TGTGCCAGTAGTATGGGGGGACAGTTCTACGAGCAGTACTTC.

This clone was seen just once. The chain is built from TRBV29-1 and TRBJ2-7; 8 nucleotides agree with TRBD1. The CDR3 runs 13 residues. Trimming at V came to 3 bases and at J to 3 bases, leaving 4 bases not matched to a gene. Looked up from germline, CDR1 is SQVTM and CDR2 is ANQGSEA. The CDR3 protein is CSVEGQVDYEQYF. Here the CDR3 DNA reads TGCAGCGTTGAGGGACAGGTCGACTACGAGCAGTACTTC.

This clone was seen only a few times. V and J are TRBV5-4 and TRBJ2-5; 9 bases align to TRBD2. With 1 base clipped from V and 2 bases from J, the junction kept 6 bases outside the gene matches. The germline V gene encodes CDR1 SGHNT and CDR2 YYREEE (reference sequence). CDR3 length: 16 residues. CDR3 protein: CASSLMAGGPQETQYF. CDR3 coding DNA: TGTGCCAGCAGCTTGATGGCGGGGGGGCCGCAAGAGACCCAGTACTTC.

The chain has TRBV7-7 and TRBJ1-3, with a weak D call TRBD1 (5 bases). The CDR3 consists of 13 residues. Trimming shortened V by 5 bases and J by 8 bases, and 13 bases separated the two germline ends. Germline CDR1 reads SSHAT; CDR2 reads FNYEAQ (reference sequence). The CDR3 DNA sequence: TGTGCCAGCAGCCCGGGTGCGGGGGACACCATATATTTT. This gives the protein CASSPGAGDTIYF.

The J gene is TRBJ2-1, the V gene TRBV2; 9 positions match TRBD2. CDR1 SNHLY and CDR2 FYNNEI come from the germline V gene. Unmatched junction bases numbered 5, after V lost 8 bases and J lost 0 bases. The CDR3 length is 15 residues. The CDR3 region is CASGSGGSSYNEQFF. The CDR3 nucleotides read TGTGCCAGCGGTAGCGGGGGTAGCTCCTACAATGAGCAGTTCTTC.

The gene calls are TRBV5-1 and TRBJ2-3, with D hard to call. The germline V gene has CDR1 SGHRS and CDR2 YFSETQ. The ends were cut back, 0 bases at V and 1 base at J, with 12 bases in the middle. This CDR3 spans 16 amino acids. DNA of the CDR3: TGCGCCAGCAGCTTGGCCCCCGGGTTGGGCACAGATACGCAGTATTTT. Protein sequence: CASSLAPGLGTDTQYF.

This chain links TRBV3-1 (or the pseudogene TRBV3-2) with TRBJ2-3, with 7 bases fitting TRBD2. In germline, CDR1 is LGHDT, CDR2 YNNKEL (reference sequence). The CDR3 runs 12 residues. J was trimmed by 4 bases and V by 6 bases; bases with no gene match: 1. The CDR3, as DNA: TGTGCCAGCAGACTAGCGTCAGATACGCAGTATTTT. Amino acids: CASRLASDTQYF.

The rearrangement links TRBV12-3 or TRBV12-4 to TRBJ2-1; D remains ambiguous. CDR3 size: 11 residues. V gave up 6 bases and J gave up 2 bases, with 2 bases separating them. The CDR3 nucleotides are TGTGCCAGCAGCACCTACAATGAGCAGTTCTTC. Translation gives CASSTYNEQFF.